The next 16 T cell receptor delta chains were all read from a single sample in a study of Vδ1+ human thymocytes. Study findings and constraints: In the thymus, TRG and TRD repertoires looked highly polyclonal with Gaussian CDR3 lengths.

Extracted RNA was reverse transcribed into cDNA. The CDR3 regions were amplified by multiplex PCR from V-gene primers to a constant-region primer. TCRdb re-called clones from the multiplex PCR reads using CATT. In the table there are roughly 56,000 delta-chain clones, about 15% of which are singletons. Their antigen targets remain unknown. Source material: Vdelta1+ gamma-delta thymocytes from the thymus. Subset reported: FACS-sorted CD3+ TCRalphabeta- TCRVdelta1+ TCRVdelta2- thymocytes. Receptors originate from a girl under two years old who had congenital heart surgery.

This sequence joins TRDV1 and TRDJ1, with D tentatively TRDD3 (6 bases). Germline CDR1 TSWWSYY, CDR2 QGS. V lost 0 bases to trimming and J lost 0 bases, with 26 bases between them. The CDR3 covers 21 residues. The CDR3 protein is CALGELATGWGLRRYTDKLIF. Here the CDR3 DNA reads TGTGCTCTTGGGGAACTAGCCACGGGCTGGGGACTGCGGAGGTACACCGATAAACTCATCTTT.

V is TRDV1 and J is TRDJ1; 10 nucleotides align to TRDD3. V dropped 0 bases and J dropped 0; count of bases not matched to a gene: 19. Germline assignment: CDR1 TSWWSYY and CDR2 QGS. CDR3 length: 22 amino acids. The chain's CDR3 is CALGELGLPINWGIPYTDKLIF. The DNA for the CDR3 is TGTGCTCTTGGGGAACTCGGCCTTCCCATAAACTGGGGGATCCCTTACACCGATAAACTCATCTTT.

The chain employs TRDV1 and TRDJ1; TRDD2 aligns across 7 bases. Germline CDR1 and CDR2: TSWWSYY and QGS. The CDR3 has 18 amino acids. V trimming: 5 bases; J trimming: 0 bases; junction bases outside the gene matches: 15. CDR3 amino acids: CALGNSYGPLKYTDKLIF. The CDR3 region has the DNA TGTGCTCTTGGGAATTCCTACGGGCCACTGAAGTACACCGATAAACTCATCTTT.

This clone has only a few counts. The chain is built from TRDV1 and TRDJ1; 8 nucleotides align to TRDD3. The length of the CDR3 is 24 residues. Germline CDR1 reads TSWWSYY; CDR2 reads QGS. J lost 0 bases, V lost 2 bases, and 29 bases had no gene match. CDR3 in amino acids: CALGEDFPWGGIVRDRVYTDKLIF. The CDR3 nucleotides read TGTGCTCTTGGGGAAGACTTCCCTTGGGGGGGGATAGTTCGTGATCGGGTTTACACCGATAAACTCATCTTT.

There are a few counts of this clone. The chain joins TRDV1 to TRDJ1, with TRDD3 identical over 9 bases. The V gene's germline CDR1 is TSWWSYY and CDR2 QGS. The junction had 20 bases not matched to a gene; V was cut back by 3 bases and J by 3 bases. CDR3 length: 20 residues. The CDR3 here is CALGDPSAVWGIGGPDKLIF. The CDR3 bases are TGTGCTCTTGGGGACCCTTCCGCTGTGTGGGGGATAGGAGGGCCCGATAAACTCATCTTT.

The V call is TRDV1, the J call TRDJ1; D possibly corresponds to TRDD2 (5 bases). Germline assignment: CDR1 TSWWSYY and CDR2 QGS. V lost 0 bases, J lost 3 bases, and 17 bases lay in between. The CDR3 is 17 amino acids. The CDR3 DNA sequence: TGTGCTCTTGGGGAACTTCGGTCCCCTCCTAGGGCCGATAAACTCATCTTT. It is translated as CALGELRSPPRADKLIF.

This clone has more than one count but fewer than ten. This chain joins TRDV3 and TRDJ1; either TRDD2 or TRDD3 may fit D (5 bases each). V shed 4 bases and J shed 2 bases, with 29 bases lying between them. The CDR3 has 18 residues. Germline V gives CDR1 TVYSNPD, CDR2 GDNSRS (reference sequence). Here the CDR3 reads CAWGPCLHAGHGTDKLIF. As DNA, the CDR3 is TGTGCCTGGGGGCCCTGCCTACACGCGGGCCACGGGACCGATAAACTCATCTTT.

The rearrangement links TRDV1 to TRDJ1, with 8 bases aligning to TRDD3. The CDR3 consists of 23 residues. With V trimmed by 0 bases and J by 0 bases, 24 bases remained unmatched. Germline-derived CDR1 and CDR2 are TSWWSYY and QGS. CDR3 in DNA: TGTGCTCTTGGGGAACTGGACTATACTGGGGGTCCTCCCCTGGAGGTCTACACCGATAAACTCATCTTT. It specifies CALGELDYTGGPPLEVYTDKLIF.

The chain joins TRDV1 to TRDJ1; no definite D call. Per the germline V gene, CDR1 is TSWWSYY and CDR2 is QGS. The CDR3 has 17 residues. V was clipped by 4 bases and J by 3 bases, with 21 bases between them. The CDR3 DNA reads TGTGCTCTTGGGGCGCTTGTCCCGGGGCTGTACGCCGATAAACTCATCTTT. This translates into CALGALVPGLYADKLIF.

This sequence joins TRDV1 and TRDJ1; 11 positions agree with TRDD3. Germline V gene data show CDR1 as TSWWSYY and CDR2 as QGS. There are 20 residues in the CDR3. J was trimmed by 3 bases and V by 0 bases; bases with no gene match: 15. CDR3 in DNA: TGTGCTCTTGGGGAACTAGGCTCCCCTTACTGGGGGATATGCGCCGATAAACTCATCTTT. Its translation is CALGELGSPYWGICADKLIF.

As for this clone: The sample has other DNA sequences that encode this CDR3 too. V gene TRDV1 combines with J gene TRDJ1, with D perhaps TRDD2 or TRDD3 (5 bases each). Trimming took off 3 bases at V and 3 bases at J, with 32 bases between the two ends. The germline V gene has CDR1 TSWWSYY and CDR2 QGS. The length of the CDR3 is 21 residues. The CDR3 sequence: CALGDLLNPRAGVWGADKLIF. DNA for the CDR3: TGTGCTCTTGGGGACCTACTGAACCCTAGAGCGGGGGTTTGGGGCGCCGATAAACTCATCTTT.

The rearrangement joins TRDV1 to TRDJ1, with 12 bases fitting TRDD3. The germline V gene has CDR1 TSWWSYY and CDR2 QGS. Losses at the gene ends were 2 bases for V and 0 bases for J; bases not matched to a gene: 28. CDR3 size: 25 residues. The CDR3: CALGEGLPRTQGVYWGIPYTDKLIF. DNA of the CDR3: TGTGCTCTTGGGGAAGGCCTTCCTAGGACCCAGGGTGTCTACTGGGGGATACCGTACACCGATAAACTCATCTTT.

The chain has TRDV1 and TRDJ1, with a possible D match to TRDD2 (6 bases). This CDR3 region has 23 residues. Germline V lookup: CDR1 TSWWSYY, CDR2 QGS. V was cut by 2 bases and J by 0 bases, with 34 bases left in between. The CDR3 is CALGESPLLRSRGSSSNTDKLIF. The CDR3 region has the DNA TGTGCTCTTGGGGAATCCCCCCTCCTACGTAGCCGGGGGTCTTCGTCGAACACCGATAAACTCATCTTT.

This clone turned up a few times. This sequence joins TRAV29/DV5 and TRDJ1; 13 bases match TRDD3. V lost 2 bases, J lost 11 bases, and 24 bases stayed unmatched. This CDR3 comprises 19 residues. The germline gives CDR1 NSMFDY, CDR2 ISSIKDK. Here the CDR3 reads CAASTTFHTSYWGIRGLIF. The CDR3 DNA is TGTGCAGCAAGTACTACCTTCCACACGTCTTACTGGGGGATACGGGGGCTCATCTTT. Complete variable domain (other parts from reference TRAV29/DV5 and TRDJ1): DQQVKQNSPSLSVQEGRISILNCDYTNSMFDYFLWYKKYPAEGPTFLISISSIKDKNEDGRFTVFLNKSAKHLSLHIVPSQPGDSAVYFCAASTTFHTSYWGIRGLIFGKGTRVTVEP.

This chain links TRDV1 with TRDJ1; D remains unclear. V was clipped by 2 bases and J by 1 base, with 11 bases between them. Per germline, CDR1 TSWWSYY and CDR2 QGS. There are 15 residues in the CDR3. The CDR3: CALGESSGPTDKLIF. The DNA of the CDR3 is TGTGCTCTTGGGGAAAGCTCGGGGCCCACCGATAAACTCATCTTT.

This clone appeared a few times. The gene calls are TRDV2 and TRDJ1; 8 nucleotides match TRDD3. The germline V gene has CDR1 GEAIGNYY and CDR2 EKD. The CDR3 contains 17 residues. Unmatched junction bases numbered 8, after V lost 0 bases and J lost 0 bases. CDR3 residues: CACDTFGVLGDTDKLIF. As DNA, the CDR3 is TGTGCCTGTGACACCTTCGGAGTACTGGGGGACACCGATAAACTCATCTTT.